This T cell receptor (beta chain) came from a study of molecular identifiers for immune sequencing clone quantification. Using its own MiXCR run on the PCR reads, TCRdb lists one record per CDR3 protein. The table has approximately 550,000 distinct CDR3 sequences, about 26% seen once; the top ten hold around 0.79%. CDR1 SGHNT and CDR2 YYREEE come from the germline V gene (reference sequence). The CDR3 spans 14 residues. The germline V and J ends were trimmed by 4 bases and 3 bases, with 10 bases remaining between them. This clonotype originated in a human donor in good health. Some libraries in this study had Jurkat cell RNA spiked in. The sample comprised naive CD8+ T cells from blood, with Jurkat cell RNA spiked in. Described subset: FACS-sorted CD8+CD4-CCR7+CD45RA+ naive T cells. The chain employs TRBV5-4 and TRBJ1-4; D unresolved. The CDR3 coding sequence is TGTGCCAGCAGCCCAGAGCTGGCTAATGAAAAACTGTTTTTT. Translation gives CASSPELANEKLFF.